This entry concerns a single T cell receptor (beta chain). The data derive from a study of blood T cell repertoires in COVID-19. Looking at the study overall: Whether acute or convalescent, the COVID-19 samples came from the United States, Italy and Spain. T cells, B-cell-depleted T cells, or PBMCs supplied cDNA or gDNA.

In the study's own analysis: Amplification from reference gene primers served as the basis for estimated nucleated cell counts. The method was immunoSEQ multiplex PCR; TCRdb's version includes in-frame clones alone and lacks a portion of them. The D gene and trimming were derived from the DNA, and the V and J assignments and clone size from that table. The sample lists around 200,000 clones, more than 75% occurring once. The CDR3 length is 11 residues. Germline-derived CDR1 and CDR2 are SGHAT and FQNNGV. V was shortened by 3 bases and J by 3 bases, with 3 bases between the two germline ends. The material sequenced was peripheral blood. This TCR derives from a man aged 35 to 55 with active or convalescent COVID-19. The J gene is TRBJ2-7, the V gene TRBV11-2; unclear D gene. CDR3 region: CASSFLYEQYF. In nucleotides, the CDR3 is TGTGCCAGCAGCTTTCTCTACGAGCAGTACTTC.